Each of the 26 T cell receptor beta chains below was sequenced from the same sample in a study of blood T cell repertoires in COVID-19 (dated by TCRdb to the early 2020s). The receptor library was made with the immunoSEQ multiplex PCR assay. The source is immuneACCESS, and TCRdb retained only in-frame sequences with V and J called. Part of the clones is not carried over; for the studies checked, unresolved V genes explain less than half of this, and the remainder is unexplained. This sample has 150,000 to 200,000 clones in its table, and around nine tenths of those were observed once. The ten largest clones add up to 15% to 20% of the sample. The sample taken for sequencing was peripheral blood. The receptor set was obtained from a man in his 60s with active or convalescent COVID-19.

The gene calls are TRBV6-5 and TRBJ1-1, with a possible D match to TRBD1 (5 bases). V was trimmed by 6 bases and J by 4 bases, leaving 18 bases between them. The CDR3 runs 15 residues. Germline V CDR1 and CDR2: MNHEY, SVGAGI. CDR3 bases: TGTGCCAGCAGACCCGCCTACGGGCAGGGCACTGAAGCTTTCTTT. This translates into CASRPAYGQGTEAFF.

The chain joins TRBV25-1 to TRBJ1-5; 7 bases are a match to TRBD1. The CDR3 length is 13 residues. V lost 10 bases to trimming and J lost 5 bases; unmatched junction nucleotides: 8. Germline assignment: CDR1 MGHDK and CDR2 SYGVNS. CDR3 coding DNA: TGTGCCACCAAAGGGCAGGGGGATCAGCCCCAGCATTTT. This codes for CATKGQGDQPQHF.

CDR3 region: CASSGTAGRETQYF. The CDR3 DNA is TGCGCCAGCAGTGGGACGGCAGGGAGGGAGACCCAGTACTTC. The rearrangement joins TRBV10-2 to TRBJ2-5; D might be TRBD2 (6 bases). CDR1 is WSHSY, CDR2 SAAADI, per germline. Deletions cut 4 bases from V and 5 bases from J, with 14 bases between. CDR3 length equals 14 residues.

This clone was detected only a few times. The CDR3 region is CASSHDRGGGTEAFF. CDR3 nucleotides: TGTGCCAGCAGTCACGACAGGGGCGGGGGCACTGAAGCTTTCTTT. The rearrangement uses TRBV6-5 and TRBJ1-1; TRBD1 matches at 8 bases. The germline V gene encodes CDR1 MNHEY and CDR2 SVGAGI. Trimming cost V 5 bases and J 4 bases; bases outside gene matches: 9. The CDR3 consists of 15 residues.

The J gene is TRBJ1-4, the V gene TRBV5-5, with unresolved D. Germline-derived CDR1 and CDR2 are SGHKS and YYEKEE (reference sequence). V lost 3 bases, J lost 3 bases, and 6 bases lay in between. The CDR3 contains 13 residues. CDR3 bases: TGTGCCAGCAGCTCGGGAGCTAATGAAAAACTGTTTTTT. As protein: CASSSGANEKLFF. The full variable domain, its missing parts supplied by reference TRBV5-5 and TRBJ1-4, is DAGVTQSPTHLIKTRGQQVTLRCSPISGHKSVSWYQQVLGQGPQFIFQYYEKEERGRGNFPDRFSARQFPNYSSELNVNALLLGDSALYLCASSSGANEKLFFGSGTQLSVL.

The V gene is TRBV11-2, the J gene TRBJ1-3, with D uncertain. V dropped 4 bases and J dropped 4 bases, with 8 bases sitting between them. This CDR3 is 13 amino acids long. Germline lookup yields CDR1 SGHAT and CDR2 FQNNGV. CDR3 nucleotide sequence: TGTGCCAGCAGCTATACACAGGGAAACACCATATATTTT. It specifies CASSYTQGNTIYF.

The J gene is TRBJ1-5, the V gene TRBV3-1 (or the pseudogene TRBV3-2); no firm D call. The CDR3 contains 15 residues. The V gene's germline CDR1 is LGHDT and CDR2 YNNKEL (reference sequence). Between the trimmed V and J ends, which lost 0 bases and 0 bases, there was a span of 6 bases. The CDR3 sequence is CASSQDANSNQPQHF. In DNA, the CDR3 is TGTGCCAGCAGCCAAGACGCGAATAGCAATCAGCCCCAGCATTTT.

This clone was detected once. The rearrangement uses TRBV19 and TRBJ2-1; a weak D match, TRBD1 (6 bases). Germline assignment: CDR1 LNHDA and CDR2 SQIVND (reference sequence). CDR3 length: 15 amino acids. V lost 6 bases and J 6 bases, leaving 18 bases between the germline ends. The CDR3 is CASSPTRDILNEQFF. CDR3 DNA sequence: TGTGCCAGTAGCCCCACCCGGGACATACTCAATGAGCAGTTCTTC.

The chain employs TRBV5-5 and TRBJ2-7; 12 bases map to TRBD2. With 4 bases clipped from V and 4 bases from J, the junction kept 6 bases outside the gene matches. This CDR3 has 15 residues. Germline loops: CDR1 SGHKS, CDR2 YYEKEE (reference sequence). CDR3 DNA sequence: TGTGCCAGCAGCATAGGACTAGCGGGACCTTACGAGCAGTACTTC. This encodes CASSIGLAGPYEQYF.

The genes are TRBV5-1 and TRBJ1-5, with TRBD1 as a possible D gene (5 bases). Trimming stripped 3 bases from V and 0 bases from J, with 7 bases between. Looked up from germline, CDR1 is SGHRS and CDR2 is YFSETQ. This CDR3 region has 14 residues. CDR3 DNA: TGCGCCAGCAGCTCGGGGGATAGCAATCAGCCCCAGCATTTT. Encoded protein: CASSSGDSNQPQHF.

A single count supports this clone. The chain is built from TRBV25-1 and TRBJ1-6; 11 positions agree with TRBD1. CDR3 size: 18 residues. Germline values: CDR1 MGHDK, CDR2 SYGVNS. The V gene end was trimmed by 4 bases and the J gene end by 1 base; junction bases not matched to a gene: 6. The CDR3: CASSGGDRGISYNSPLHF. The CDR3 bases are TGTGCCAGCAGTGGAGGGGACAGGGGGATTTCCTATAATTCACCCCTCCACTTT. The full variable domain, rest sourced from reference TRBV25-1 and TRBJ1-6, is EADIYQTPRYLVIGTGKKITLECSQTMGHDKMYWYQQDPGMELHLIHYSYGVNSTEKGDLSSESTVSRIRTEHFPLTLESARPSHTSQYLCASSGGDRGISYNSPLHFGNGTRLTVT.

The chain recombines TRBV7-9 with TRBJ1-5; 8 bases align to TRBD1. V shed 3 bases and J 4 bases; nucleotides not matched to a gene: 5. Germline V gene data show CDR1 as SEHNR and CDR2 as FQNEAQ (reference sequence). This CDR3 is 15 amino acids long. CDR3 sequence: CASSLGDRNNQPQHF. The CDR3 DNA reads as TGTGCCAGCAGCTTGGGGGACAGGAATAATCAGCCCCAGCATTTT.

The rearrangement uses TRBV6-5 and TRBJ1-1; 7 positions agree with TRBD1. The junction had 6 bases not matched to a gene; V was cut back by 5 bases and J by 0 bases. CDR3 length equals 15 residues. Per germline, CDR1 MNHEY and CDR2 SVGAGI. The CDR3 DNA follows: TGTGCCAGCAGTCGGGACAGTATAATGAACACTGAAGCTTTCTTT. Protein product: CASSRDSIMNTEAFF.

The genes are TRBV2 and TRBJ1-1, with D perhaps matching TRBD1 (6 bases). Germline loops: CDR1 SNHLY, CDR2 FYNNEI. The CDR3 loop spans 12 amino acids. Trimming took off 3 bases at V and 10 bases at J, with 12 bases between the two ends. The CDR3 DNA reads TGTGCCAGCAGTGACAGGGGATTACGAGCTTTCTTT. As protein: CASSDRGLRAFF.

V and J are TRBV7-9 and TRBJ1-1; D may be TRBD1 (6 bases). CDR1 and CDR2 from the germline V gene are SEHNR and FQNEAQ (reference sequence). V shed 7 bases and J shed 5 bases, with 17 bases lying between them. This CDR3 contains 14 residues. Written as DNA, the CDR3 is TGTGCCAGCATCCCCCTCCAGGGGCGGACTGAAGCTTTCTTT. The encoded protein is CASIPLQGRTEAFF.

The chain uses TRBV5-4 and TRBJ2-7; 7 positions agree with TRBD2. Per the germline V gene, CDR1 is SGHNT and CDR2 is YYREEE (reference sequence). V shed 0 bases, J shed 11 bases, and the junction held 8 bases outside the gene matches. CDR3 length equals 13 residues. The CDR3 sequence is CASSLAGGGMEYF. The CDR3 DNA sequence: TGTGCCAGCAGCTTGGCCGGCGGGGGAATGGAGTACTTC. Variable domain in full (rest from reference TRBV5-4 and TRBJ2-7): ETGVTQSPTHLIKTRGQQVTLRCSSQSGHNTVSWYQQALGQGPQFIFQYYREEENGRGNFPPRFSGLQFPNYSSELNVNALELDDSALYLCASSLAGGGMEYFGPGTRLTVT.

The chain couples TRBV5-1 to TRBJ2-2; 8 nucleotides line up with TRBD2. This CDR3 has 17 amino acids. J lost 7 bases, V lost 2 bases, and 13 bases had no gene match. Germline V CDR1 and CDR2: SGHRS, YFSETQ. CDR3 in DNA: TGCGCCAGCAGCTTCGCCGGTTCCCTAGCGGGCGGCGGGGAGCTGTTTTTT. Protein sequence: CASSFAGSLAGGGELFF.

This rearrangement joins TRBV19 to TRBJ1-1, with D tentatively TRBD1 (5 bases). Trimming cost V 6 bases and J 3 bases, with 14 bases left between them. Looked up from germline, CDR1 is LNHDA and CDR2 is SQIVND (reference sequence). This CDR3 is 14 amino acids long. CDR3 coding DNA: TGTGCCAGTAGCTATACGTGGGGGGACACTGAAGCTTTCTTT. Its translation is CASSYTWGDTEAFF.

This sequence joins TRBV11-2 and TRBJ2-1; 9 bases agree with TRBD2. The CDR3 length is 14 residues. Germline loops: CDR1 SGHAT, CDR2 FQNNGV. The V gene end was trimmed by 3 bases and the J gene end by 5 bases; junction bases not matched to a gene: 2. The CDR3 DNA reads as TGTGCCAGCAGCTTCAGACTAGCGGACAATGAGCAGTTCTTC. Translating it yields CASSFRLADNEQFF.

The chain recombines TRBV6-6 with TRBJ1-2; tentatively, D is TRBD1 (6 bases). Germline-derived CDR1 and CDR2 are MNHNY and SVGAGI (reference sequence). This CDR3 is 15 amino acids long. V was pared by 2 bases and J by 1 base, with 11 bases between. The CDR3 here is CASSYSGGLNYGYTF. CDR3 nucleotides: TGTGCCAGCAGTTACAGCGGGGGGCTTAACTATGGCTACACCTTC.

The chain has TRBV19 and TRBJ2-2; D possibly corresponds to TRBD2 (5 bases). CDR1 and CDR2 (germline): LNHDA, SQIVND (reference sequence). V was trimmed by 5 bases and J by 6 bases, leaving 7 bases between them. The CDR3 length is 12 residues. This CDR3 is CASSRSAGELFF. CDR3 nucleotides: TGTGCCAGTAGTCGTAGCGCCGGGGAGCTGTTTTTT.

CDR3 in DNA: TGTGCTAGTGGTTCCGGACGGGGCCAAGAGACCCAGTACTTC. Protein: CASGSGRGQETQYF. This sequence joins TRBV12-5 and TRBJ2-5, with D perhaps TRBD2 (5 bases). The CDR3 runs 14 residues. Germline V lookup: CDR1 LGHNT, CDR2 FRNRAP. Trimming removed 4 bases from V and 1 base from J, with 10 bases in between.

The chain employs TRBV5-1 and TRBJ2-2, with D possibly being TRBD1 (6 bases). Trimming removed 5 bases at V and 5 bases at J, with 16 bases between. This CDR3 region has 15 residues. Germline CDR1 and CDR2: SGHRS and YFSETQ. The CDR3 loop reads CASRGAGPRTGELFF. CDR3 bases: TGCGCCAGCAGGGGGGCAGGTCCAAGGACCGGGGAGCTGTTTTTT.

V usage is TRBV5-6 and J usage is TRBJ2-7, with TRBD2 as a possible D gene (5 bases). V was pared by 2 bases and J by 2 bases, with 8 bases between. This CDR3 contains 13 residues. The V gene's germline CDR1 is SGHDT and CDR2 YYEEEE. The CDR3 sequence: CASSFGEPYEQYF. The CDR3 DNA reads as TGTGCCAGCAGCTTCGGGGAACCCTACGAGCAGTACTTC. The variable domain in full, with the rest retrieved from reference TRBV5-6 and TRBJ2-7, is DAGVTQSPTHLIKTRGQQVTLRCSPKSGHDTVSWYQQALGQGPQFIFQYYEEEERQRGNFPDRFSGHQFPNYSSELNVNALLLGDSALYLCASSFGEPYEQYFGPGTRLTVT.

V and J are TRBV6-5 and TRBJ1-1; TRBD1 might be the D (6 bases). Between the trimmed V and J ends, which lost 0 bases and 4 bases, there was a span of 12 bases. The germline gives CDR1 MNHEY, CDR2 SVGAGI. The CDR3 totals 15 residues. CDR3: CASSYSRVGGTEAFF. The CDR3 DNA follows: TGTGCCAGCAGTTACTCTAGGGTAGGGGGCACTGAAGCTTTCTTT.

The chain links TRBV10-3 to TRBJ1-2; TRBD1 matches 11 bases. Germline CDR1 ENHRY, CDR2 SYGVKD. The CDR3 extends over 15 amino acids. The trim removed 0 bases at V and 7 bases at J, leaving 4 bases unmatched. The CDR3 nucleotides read TGTGCCATCAGTGAGTCAGGACAGGGGGCGCCTGGCTACACCTTC. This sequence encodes CAISESGQGAPGYTF.